This TCR beta chain was recovered during a study of blood T cell repertoires in COVID-19. On the study more broadly: Researchers got acute and convalescent COVID-19 samples from the United States, Italy and Spain. Sources were T cells, B-cell-depleted T cells, or PBMCs; the material itself was cDNA or gDNA.

Trimming cost V 2 bases and J 2 bases; bases outside gene matches: 13. The CDR3 is 18 amino acids. Germline values: CDR1 SGHNT, CDR2 YYREEE (reference sequence). As processed by the authors: Estimation of nucleated cell counts relied on the amplification of reference gene primers. Only in-frame clones appear in the TCRdb table, and some are missing; sequencing was by immunoSEQ multiplex PCR. V, J and clone size reflect that table, while D and trimming were determined from the DNA. The sample has about 230,000 clones; around 88% are singletons. The chain recombines TRBV5-4 with TRBJ2-3; 8 bases line up with TRBD2. The sample was peripheral blood. The receptor comes from a man older than 75 with acute or convalescent COVID-19. The CDR3 loop reads CASSFPQRGTYSTDTQYF. The CDR3, as DNA: TGTGCCAGCAGCTTCCCCCAGCGGGGGACCTACTCCACAGATACGCAGTATTTT.